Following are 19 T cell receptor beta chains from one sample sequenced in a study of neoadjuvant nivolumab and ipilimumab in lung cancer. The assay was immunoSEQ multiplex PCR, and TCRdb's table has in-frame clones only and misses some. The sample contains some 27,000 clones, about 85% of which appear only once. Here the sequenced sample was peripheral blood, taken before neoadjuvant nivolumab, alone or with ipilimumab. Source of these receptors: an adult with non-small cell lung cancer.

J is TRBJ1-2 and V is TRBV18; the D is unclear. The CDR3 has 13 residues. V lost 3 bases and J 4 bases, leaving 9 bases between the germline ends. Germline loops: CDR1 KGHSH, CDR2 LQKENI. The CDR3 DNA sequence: TGTGCCAGCTCACCCTCCGGCTCCTATGGCTACACCTTC. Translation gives CASSPSGSYGYTF.

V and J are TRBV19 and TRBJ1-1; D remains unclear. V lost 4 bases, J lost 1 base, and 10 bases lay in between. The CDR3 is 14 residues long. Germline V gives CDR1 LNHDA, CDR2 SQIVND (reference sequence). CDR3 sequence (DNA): TGTGCCAGTAGTAAGGCGGGAAGGAACACTGAAGCTTTCTTT. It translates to CASSKAGRNTEAFF.

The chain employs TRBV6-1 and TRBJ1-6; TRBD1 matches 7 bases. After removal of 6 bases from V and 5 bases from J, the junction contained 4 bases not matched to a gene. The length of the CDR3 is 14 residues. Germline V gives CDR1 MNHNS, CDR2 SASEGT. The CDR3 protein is CASRLGTDNSPLHF. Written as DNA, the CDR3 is TGTGCCAGCAGACTCGGGACAGATAATTCACCCCTCCACTTT.

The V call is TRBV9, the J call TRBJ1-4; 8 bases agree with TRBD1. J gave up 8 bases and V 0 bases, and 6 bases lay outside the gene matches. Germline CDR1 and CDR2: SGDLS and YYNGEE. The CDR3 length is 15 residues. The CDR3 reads CASSVAGTGYEKLFF. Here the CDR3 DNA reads TGTGCCAGCAGCGTAGCGGGGACAGGATACGAAAAACTGTTTTTT.

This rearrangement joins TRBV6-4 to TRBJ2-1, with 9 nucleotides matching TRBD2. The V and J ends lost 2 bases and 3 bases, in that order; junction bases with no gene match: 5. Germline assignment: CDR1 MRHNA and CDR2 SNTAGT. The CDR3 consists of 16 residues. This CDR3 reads CASSDASSGDYNEQFF. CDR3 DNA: TGTGCCAGCAGTGACGCGTCTAGCGGGGACTACAATGAGCAGTTCTTC.

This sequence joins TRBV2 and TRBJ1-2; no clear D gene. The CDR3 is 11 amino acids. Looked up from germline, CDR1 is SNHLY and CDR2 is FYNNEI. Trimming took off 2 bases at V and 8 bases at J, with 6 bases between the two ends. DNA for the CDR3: TGTGCCAGCAGTGAAATTATGGGCTACACCTTC. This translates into CASSEIMGYTF. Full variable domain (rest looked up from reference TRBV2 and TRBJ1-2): EPEVTQTPSHQVTQMGQEVILRCVPISNHLYFYWYRQILGQKVEFLVSFYNNEISEKSEIFDDQFSVERPDGSNFTLKIRSTKLEDSAMYFCASSEIMGYTFGSGTRLTVV.

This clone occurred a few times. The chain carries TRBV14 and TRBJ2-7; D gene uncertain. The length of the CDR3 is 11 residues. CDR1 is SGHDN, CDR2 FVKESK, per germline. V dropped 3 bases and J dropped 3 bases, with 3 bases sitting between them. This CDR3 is CASSHSYEQYF. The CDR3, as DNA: TGTGCCAGCAGCCACAGCTACGAGCAGTACTTC.

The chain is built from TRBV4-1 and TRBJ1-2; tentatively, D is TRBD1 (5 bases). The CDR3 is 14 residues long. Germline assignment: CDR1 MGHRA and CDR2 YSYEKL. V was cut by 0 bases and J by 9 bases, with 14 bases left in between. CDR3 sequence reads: CASSQDLSGSSYTF. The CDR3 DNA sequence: TGCGCCAGCAGCCAAGATCTTTCAGGGTCCAGCTACACCTTC.

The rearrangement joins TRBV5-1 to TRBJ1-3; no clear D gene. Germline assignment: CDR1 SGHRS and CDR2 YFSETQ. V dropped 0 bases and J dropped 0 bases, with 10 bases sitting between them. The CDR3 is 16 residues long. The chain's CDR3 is CASSLDSGSSGNTIYF. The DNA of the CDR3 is TGCGCCAGCAGCTTGGATAGCGGAAGCTCTGGAAACACCATATATTTT.

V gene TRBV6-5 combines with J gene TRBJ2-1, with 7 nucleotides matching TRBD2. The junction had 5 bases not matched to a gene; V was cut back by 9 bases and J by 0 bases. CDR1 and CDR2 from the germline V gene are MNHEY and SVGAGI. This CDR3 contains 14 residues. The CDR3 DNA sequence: TGTGCCAGTCGATCGGGGGGCTCCTACAATGAGCAGTTCTTC. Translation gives CASRSGGSYNEQFF.

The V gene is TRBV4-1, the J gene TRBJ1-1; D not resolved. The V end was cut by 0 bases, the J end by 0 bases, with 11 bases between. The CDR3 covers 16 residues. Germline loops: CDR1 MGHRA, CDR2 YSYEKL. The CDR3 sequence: CASSQDRRQMNTEAFF. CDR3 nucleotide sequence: TGCGCCAGCAGCCAAGATAGACGGCAGATGAACACTGAAGCTTTCTTT.

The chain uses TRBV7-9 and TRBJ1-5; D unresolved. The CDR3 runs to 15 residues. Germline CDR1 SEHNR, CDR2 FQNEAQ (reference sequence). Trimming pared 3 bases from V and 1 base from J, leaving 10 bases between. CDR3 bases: TGTGCCAGCAGCTTTACCGACCCAAGCAATCAGCCCCAGCATTTT. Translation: CASSFTDPSNQPQHF.

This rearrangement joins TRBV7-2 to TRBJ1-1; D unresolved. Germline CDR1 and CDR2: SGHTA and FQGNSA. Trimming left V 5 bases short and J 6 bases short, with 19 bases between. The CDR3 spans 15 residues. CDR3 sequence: CASSVTIPPFAEAFF. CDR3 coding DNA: TGTGCCAGCAGCGTAACAATTCCCCCCTTCGCTGAAGCTTTCTTT. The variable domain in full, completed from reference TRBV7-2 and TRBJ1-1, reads GAGVSQSPSNKVTEKGKDVELRCDPISGHTALYWYRQSLGQGLEFLIYFQGNSAPDKSGLPSDRFSAERTGGSVSTLTIQRTQQEDSAVYLCASSVTIPPFAEAFFGQGTRLTVV.

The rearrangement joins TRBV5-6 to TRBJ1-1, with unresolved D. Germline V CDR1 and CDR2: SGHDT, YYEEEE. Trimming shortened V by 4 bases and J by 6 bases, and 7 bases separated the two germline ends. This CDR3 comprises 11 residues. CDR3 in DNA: TGTGCCAGCAGCAGGACTGCTGAAGCTTTCTTT. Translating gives CASSRTAEAFF.

CDR3 in amino acids: CASSQGGQGTPQHF. CDR3 DNA sequence: TGCGCCAGCAGCCAAGGGGGACAGGGGACGCCCCAGCATTTT. This chain joins TRBV4-1 and TRBJ1-5; 10 bases agree with TRBD1. Unmatched junction bases numbered 3, after V lost 1 base and J lost 9 bases. CDR3 length: 14 residues. CDR1 is MGHRA, CDR2 YSYEKL, per germline.

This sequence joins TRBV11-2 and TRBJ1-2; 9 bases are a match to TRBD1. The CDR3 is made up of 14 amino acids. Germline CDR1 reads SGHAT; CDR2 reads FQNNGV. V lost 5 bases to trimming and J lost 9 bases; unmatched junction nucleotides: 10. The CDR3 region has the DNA TGTGCCAGCAGCCTCCCCCGGGACAGGGCTAGCTACACCTTC. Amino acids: CASSLPRDRASYTF.

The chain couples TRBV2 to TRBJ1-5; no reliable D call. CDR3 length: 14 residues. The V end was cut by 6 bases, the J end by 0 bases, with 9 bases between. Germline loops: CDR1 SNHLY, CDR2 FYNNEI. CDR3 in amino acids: CASRFEVSNQPQHF. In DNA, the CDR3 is TGTGCCAGCAGGTTTGAGGTTAGCAATCAGCCCCAGCATTTT. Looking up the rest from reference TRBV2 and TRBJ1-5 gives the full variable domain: EPEVTQTPSHQVTQMGQEVILRCVPISNHLYFYWYRQILGQKVEFLVSFYNNEISEKSEIFDDQFSVERPDGSNFTLKIRSTKLEDSAMYFCASRFEVSNQPQHFGDGTRLSIL.

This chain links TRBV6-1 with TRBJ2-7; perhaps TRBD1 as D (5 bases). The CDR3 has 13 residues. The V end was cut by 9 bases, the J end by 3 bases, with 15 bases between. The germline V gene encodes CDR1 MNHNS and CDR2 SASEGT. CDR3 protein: CASQWTRNYEQYF. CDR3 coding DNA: TGTGCCAGTCAATGGACACGAAACTACGAGCAGTACTTC.

This CDR3 is CASSLAAGGYYGYTF. The CDR3, as DNA: TGTGCCAGCAGCTTAGCGGCAGGGGGCTACTATGGCTACACCTTC. The V gene is TRBV7-2, the J gene TRBJ1-2; 8 bases fit TRBD1. Germline lookup yields CDR1 SGHTA and CDR2 FQGNSA. V shed 0 bases, J shed 3 bases, and the junction held 3 bases outside the gene matches. This CDR3 has 15 residues.